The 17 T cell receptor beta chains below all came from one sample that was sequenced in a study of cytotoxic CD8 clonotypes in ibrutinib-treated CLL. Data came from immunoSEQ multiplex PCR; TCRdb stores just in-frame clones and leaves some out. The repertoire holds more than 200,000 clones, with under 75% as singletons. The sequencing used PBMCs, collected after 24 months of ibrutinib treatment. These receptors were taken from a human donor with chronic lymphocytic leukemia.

The CDR3 region has the DNA TGTGCCAGCAGTGAATTGGGGGAACGGGGAAGGATACTGTTTTTT. Its translation is CASSELGERGRILFF. V is TRBV25-1 and J is TRBJ1-4; a possible D gene is TRBD1 (5 bases). V was shortened by 1 base and J by 13 bases, with 19 bases between the two germline ends. Germline V lookup: CDR1 MGHDK, CDR2 SYGVNS. The CDR3 has 15 residues.

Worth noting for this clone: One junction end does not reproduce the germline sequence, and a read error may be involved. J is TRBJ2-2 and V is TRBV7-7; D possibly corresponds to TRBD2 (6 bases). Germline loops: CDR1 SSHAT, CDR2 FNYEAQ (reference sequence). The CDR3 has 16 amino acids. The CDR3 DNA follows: TGTGCTAGCAGCTGGGTCGAGGGGACTCCCCCCGGGGAGCTGTTTTTT. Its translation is CASSWVEGTPPGELFF.

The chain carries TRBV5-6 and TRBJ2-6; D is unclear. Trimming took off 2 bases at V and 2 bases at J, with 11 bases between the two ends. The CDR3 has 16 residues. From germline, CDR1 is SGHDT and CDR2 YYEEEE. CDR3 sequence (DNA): TGTGCCAGCAGCTTTATACTTAGCCCTGGGGCCAACGTCCTGACTTTC. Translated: CASSFILSPGANVLTF.

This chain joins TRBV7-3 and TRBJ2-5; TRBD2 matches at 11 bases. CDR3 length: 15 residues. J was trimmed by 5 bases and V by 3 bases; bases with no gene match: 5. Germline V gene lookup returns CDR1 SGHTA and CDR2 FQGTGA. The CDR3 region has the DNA TGTGCCAGCAGCTTCACTAGCGGGAGTGGTGAGACCCAGTACTTC. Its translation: CASSFTSGSGETQYF.

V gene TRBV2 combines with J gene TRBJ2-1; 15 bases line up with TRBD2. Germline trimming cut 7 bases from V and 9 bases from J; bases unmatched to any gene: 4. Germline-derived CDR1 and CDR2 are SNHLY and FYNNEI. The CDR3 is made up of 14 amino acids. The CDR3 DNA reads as TGTGCCAGCACCGCGGGACTAGCGGGAGGTGAGCAGTTCTTC. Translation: CASTAGLAGGEQFF.

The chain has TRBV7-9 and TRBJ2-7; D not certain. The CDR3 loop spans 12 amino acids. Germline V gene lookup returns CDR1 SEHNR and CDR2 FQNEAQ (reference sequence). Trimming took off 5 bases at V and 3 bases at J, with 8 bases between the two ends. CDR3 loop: CASSRSDYEQYF. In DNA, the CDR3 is TGTGCCAGCAGCCGAAGCGACTACGAGCAGTACTTC.

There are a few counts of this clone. The CDR3 nucleotides read TGTGCCTGGAGTGCTCCCAATGAAAAACTGTTTTTT. Translation gives CAWSAPNEKLFF. The chain employs TRBV30 and TRBJ1-4, with no clear D. Trimming removed 1 base at V and 5 bases at J, with 5 bases between. The CDR3 has 12 amino acids. Germline values: CDR1 GTSNPN, CDR2 SVGIG (reference sequence).

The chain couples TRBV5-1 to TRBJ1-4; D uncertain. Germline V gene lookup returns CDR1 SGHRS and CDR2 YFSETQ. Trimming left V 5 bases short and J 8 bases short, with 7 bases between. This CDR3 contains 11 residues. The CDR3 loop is CASRSAEKLFF. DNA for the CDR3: TGCGCCAGCAGATCCGCCGAAAAACTGTTTTTT.

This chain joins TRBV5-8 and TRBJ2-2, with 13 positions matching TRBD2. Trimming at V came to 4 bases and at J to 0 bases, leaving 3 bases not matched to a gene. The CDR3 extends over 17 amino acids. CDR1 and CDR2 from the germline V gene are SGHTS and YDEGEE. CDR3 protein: CASSPTSGRTNTGELFF. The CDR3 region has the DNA TGTGCCAGCAGCCCGACTAGCGGGAGGACGAACACCGGGGAGCTGTTTTTT. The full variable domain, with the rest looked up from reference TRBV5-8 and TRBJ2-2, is EAGVTQSPTHLIKTRGQQATLRCSPISGHTSVYWYQQALGLGLQFLLWYDEGEERNRGNFPPRFSGRQFPNYSSELNVNALELEDSALYLCASSPTSGRTNTGELFFGEGSRLTVL.

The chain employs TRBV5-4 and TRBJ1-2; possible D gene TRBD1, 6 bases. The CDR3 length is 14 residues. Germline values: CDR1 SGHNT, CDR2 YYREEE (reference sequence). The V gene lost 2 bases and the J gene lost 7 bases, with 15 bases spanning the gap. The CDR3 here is CASSLGVPGVGYTF. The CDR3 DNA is TGTGCCAGCAGCTTAGGGGTTCCAGGGGTTGGCTACACCTTC.

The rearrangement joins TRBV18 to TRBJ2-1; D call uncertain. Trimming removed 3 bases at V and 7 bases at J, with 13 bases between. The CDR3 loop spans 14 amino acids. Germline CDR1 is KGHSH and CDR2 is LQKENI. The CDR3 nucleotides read TGTGCCAGCTCACCTATCCTTACGGGTAATGAGCAGTTCTTC. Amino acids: CASSPILTGNEQFF.

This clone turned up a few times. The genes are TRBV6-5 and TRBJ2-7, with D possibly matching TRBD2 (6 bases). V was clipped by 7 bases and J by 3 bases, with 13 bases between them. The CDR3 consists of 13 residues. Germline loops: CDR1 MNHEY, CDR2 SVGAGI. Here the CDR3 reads CASTRGLDYEQYF. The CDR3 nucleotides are TGTGCCAGCACGCGGGGCTTAGACTACGAGCAGTACTTC.

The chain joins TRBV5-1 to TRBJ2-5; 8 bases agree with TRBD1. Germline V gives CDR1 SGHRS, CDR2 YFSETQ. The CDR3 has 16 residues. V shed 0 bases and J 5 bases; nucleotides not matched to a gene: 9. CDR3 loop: CASSLGADRDFETQYF. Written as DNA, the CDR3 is TGCGCCAGCAGCTTGGGGGCGGACAGGGATTTCGAGACCCAGTACTTC. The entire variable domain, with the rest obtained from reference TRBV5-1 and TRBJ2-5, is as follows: KAGVTQTPRYLIKTRGQQVTLSCSPISGHRSVSWYQQTPGQGLQFLFEYFSETQRNKGNFPGRFSGRQFSNSRSEMNVSTLELGDSALYLCASSLGADRDFETQYFGPGTRLLVL.

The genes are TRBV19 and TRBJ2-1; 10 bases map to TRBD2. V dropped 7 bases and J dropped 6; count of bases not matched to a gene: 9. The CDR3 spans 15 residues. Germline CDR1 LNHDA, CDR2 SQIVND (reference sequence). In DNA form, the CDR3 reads TGTGCCAGTACCTACGGGACTAGCGAGACCAATGAGCAGTTCTTC. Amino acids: CASTYGTSETNEQFF.

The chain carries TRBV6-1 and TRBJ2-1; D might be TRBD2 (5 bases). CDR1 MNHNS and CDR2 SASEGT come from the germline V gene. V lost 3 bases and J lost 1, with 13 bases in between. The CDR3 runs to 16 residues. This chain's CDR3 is CASSDSAGYSYNEQFF. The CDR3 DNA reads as TGTGCCAGCAGTGATTCGGCGGGTTATTCCTACAATGAGCAGTTCTTC.

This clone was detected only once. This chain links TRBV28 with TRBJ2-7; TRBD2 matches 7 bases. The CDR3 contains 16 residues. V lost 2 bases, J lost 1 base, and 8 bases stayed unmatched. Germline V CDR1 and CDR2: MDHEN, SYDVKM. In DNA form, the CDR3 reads TGTGCCAGCAGTTTAGGAAGACTAGCACCGTCCTACGAGCAGTACTTC. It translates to CASSLGRLAPSYEQYF.

For the CDR3, the DNA is TGTGCCAGCAGCCCACGCGCAGGGAATTCCTATGGCTACACCTTC. This gives the protein CASSPRAGNSYGYTF. This chain links TRBV7-6 with TRBJ1-2; maybe TRBD1 (5 bases). Germline values: CDR1 SGHVS, CDR2 FNYEAQ. V was trimmed by 5 bases and J by 4 bases, leaving 17 bases between them. The CDR3 runs 15 residues. Based on the CDR3 plus reference TRBV7-6 and TRBJ1-2, the full variable domain is GAGVSQSPRYKVTKRGQDVALRCDPISGHVSLYWYRQALGQGPEFLTYFNYEAQQDKSGLPNDRFSAERPEGSISTLTIQRTEQRDSAMYRCASSPRAGNSYGYTFGSGTRLTVV.